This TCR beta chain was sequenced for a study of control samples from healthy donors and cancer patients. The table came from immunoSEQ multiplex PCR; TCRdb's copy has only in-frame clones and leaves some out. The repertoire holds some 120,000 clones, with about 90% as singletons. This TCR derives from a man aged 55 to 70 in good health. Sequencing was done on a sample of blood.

The CDR3 DNA reads as TGTGCCAGCAGTTGGGGGTCCTACAATGAGCAGTTCTTC. Its protein is CASSWGSYNEQFF. The V call is TRBV12-3 or TRBV12-4, the J call TRBJ2-1; D tentatively fits TRBD1 or TRBD2 (5 bases each). CDR3 size: 13 residues. Trimming stripped 4 bases from V and 1 base from J, with 5 bases between.